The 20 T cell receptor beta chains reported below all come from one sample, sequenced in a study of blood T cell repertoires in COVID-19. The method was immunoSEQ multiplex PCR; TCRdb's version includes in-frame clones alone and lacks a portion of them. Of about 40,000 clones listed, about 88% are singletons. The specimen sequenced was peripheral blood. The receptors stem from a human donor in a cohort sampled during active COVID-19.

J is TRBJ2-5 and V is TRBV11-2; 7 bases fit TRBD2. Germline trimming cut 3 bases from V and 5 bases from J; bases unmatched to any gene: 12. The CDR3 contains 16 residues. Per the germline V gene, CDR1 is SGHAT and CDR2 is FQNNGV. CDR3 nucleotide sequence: TGTGCCAGCAGCTTCCCTTGGGGGGGAAGAGGCGAGACCCAGTACTTC. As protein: CASSFPWGGRGETQYF.

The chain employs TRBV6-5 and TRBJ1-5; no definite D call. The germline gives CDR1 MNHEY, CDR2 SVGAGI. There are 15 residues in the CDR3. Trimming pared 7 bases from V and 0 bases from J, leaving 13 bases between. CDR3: CASTPGTLSNQPQHF. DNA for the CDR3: TGTGCCAGCACTCCAGGCACACTTAGCAATCAGCCCCAGCATTTT.

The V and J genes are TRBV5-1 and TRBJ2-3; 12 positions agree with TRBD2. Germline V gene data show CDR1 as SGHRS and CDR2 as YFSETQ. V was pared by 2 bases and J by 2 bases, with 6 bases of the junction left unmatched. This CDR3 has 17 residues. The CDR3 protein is CASSFGLAGPLTDTQYF. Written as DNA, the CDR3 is TGCGCCAGCAGCTTTGGACTAGCGGGGCCCCTCACAGATACGCAGTATTTT.

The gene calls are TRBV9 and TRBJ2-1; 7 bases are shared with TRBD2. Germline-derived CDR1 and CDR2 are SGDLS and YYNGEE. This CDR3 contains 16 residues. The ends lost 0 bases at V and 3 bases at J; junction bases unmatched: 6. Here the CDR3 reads CASSVGRASGYNEQFF. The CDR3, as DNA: TGTGCCAGCAGCGTAGGTCGGGCTAGCGGCTACAATGAGCAGTTCTTC.

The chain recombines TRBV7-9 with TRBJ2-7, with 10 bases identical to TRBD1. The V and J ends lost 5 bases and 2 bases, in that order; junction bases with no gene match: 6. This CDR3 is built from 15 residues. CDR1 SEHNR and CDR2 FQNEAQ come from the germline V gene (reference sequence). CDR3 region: CASSARDRGPYEQYF. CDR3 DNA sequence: TGTGCCAGCAGCGCCCGGGACAGGGGTCCCTACGAGCAGTACTTC.

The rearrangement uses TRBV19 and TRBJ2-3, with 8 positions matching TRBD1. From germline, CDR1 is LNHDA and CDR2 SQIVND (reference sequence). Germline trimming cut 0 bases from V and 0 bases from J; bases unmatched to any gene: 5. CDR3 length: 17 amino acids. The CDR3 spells CASSIDRDRRSTDTQYF. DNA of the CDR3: TGTGCCAGTAGTATAGATCGGGACAGGCGAAGCACAGATACGCAGTATTTT.

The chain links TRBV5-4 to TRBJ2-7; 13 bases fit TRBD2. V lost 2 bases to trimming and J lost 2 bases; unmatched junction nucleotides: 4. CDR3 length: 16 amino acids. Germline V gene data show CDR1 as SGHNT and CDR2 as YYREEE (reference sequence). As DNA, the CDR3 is TGTGCCAGCAGCTTCCCGACTAGCGGGGGGACCTACGAGCAGTACTTC. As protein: CASSFPTSGGTYEQYF. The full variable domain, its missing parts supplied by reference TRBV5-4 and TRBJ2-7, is ETGVTQSPTHLIKTRGQQVTLRCSSQSGHNTVSWYQQALGQGPQFIFQYYREEENGRGNFPPRFSGLQFPNYSSELNVNALELDDSALYLCASSFPTSGGTYEQYFGPGTRLTVT.

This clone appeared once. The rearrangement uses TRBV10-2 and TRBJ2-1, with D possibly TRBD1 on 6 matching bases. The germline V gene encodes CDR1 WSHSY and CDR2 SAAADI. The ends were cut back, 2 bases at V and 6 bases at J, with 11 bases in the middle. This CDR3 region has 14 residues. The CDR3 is CASSERGSGNEQFF. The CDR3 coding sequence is TGCGCCAGCAGTGAGAGGGGGTCGGGCAATGAGCAGTTCTTC.

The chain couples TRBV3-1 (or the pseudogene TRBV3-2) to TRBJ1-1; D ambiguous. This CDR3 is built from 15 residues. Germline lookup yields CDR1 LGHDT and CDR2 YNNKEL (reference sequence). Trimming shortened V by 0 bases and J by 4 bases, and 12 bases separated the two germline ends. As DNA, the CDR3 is TGTGCCAGCAGCCAAGATTGGGCCCAACGCACTGAAGCTTTCTTT. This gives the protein CASSQDWAQRTEAFF.

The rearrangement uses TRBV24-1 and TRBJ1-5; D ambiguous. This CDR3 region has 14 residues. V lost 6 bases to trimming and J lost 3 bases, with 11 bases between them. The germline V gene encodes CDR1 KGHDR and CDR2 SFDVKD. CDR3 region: CATSMHEDNQPQHF. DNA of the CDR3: TGTGCCACCAGTATGCACGAGGACAATCAGCCCCAGCATTTT.

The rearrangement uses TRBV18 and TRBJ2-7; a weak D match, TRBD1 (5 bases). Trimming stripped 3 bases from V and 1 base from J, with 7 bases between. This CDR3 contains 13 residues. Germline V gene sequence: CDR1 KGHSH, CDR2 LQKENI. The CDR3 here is CASSPDKSYEQYF. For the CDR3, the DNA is TGTGCCAGCTCACCGGACAAGTCCTACGAGCAGTACTTC.

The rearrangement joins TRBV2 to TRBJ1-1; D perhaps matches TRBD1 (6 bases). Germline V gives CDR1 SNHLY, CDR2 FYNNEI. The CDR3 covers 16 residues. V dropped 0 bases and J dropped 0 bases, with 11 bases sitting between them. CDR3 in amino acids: CASSEAPRTVNTEAFF. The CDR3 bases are TGTGCCAGCAGTGAAGCGCCTCGGACAGTGAACACTGAAGCTTTCTTT.

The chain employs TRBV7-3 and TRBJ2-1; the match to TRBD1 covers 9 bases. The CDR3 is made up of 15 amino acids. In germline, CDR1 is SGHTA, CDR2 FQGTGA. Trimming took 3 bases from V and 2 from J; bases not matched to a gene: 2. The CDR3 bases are TGTGCCAGCAGCTTTACAGGGGGCGCCTACAATGAGCAGTTCTTC. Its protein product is CASSFTGGAYNEQFF.

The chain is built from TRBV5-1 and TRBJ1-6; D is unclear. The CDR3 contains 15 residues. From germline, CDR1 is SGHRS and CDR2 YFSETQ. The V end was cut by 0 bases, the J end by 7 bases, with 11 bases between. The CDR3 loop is CASSLGQITNSPLHF. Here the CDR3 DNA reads TGCGCCAGCAGCTTGGGTCAGATCACCAATTCACCCCTCCACTTT.

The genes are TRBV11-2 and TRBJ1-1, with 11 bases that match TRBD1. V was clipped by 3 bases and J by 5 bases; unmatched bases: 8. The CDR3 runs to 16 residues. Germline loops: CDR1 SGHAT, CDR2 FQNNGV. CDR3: CASSLGTGGGWTEAFF. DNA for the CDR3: TGTGCCAGCAGCTTGGGGACAGGGGGAGGCTGGACTGAAGCTTTCTTT.

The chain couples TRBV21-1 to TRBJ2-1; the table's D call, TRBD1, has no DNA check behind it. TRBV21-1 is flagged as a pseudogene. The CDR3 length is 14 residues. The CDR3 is CASRQGGSLNEQFF. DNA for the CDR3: TGTGCCAGCAGACAGGGTGGGTCACTGAATGAGCAGTTCTTC.

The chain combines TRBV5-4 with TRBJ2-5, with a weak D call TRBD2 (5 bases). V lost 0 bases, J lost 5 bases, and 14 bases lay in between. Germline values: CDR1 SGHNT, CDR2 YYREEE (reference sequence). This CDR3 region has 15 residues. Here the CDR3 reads CASSLESRGTETQYF. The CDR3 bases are TGTGCCAGCAGCTTGGAAAGTCGGGGTACGGAGACCCAGTACTTC.

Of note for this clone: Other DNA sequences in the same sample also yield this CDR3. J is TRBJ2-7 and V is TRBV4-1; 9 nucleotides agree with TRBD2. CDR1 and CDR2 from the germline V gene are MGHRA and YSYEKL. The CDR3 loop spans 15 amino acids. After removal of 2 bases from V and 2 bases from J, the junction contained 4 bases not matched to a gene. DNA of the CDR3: TGCGCCAGCAGCCAAACTAGCGGGCGAGCCTACGAGCAGTACTTC. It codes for CASSQTSGRAYEQYF.

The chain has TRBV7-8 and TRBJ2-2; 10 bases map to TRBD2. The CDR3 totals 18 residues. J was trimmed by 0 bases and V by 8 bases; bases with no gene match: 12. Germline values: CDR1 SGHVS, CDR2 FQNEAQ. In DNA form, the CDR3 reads TGTGCCAGCGGCCCGTCTAGCGGGGGACCAGCGAACACCGGGGAGCTGTTTTTT. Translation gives CASGPSSGGPANTGELFF. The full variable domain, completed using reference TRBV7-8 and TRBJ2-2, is GAGVSQSPRYKVAKRGQDVALRCDPISGHVSLFWYQQALGQGPEFLTYFQNEAQLDKSGLPSDRFFAERPEGSVSTLKIQRTQQEDSAVYLCASGPSSGGPANTGELFFGEGSRLTVL.

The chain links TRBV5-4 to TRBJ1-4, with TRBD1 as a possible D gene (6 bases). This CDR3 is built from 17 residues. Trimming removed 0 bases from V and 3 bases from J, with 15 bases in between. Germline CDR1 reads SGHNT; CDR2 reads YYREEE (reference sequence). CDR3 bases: TGTGCCAGCAGCTTGGAGGGGGGGGCACGATCTAATGAAAAACTGTTTTTT. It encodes CASSLEGGARSNEKLFF.